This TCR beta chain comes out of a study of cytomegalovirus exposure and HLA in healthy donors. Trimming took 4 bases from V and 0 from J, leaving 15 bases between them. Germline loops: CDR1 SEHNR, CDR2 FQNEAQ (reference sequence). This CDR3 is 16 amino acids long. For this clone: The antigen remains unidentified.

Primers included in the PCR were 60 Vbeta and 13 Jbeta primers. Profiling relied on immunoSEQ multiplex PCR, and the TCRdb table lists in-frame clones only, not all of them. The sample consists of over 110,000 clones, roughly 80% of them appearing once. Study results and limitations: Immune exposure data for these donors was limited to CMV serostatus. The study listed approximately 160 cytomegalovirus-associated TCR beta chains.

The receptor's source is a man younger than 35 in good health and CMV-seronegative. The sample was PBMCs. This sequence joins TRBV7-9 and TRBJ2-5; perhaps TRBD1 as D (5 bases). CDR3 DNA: TGTGCCAGCAGCTCAGACGTGACAGTTTACCAAGAGACCCAGTACTTC. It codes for CASSSDVTVYQETQYF.